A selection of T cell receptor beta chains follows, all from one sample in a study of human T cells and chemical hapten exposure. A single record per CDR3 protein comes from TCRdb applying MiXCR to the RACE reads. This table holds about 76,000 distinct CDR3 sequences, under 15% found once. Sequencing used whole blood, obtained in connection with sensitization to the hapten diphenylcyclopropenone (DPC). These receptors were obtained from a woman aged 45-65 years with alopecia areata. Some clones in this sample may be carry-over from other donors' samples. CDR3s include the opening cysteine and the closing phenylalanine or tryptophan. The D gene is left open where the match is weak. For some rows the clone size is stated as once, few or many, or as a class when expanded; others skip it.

cdr3_nt: TGTGCCAGCAGCCCCGCCCGGACAGGGGGGAATGAGCAGTTCTTC; cdr3_aa: CASSPARTGGNEQFF; v_call: TRBV6-5; d_call: TRBD1; clone_size: .; j_call: TRBJ2-1
cdr3_nt: TGTGCCAGCAGTACCTACAGGGCAGTTGGTCGTGAGCAGTACTTC; cdr3_aa: CASSTYRAVGREQYF; v_call: TRBV6-5; d_call: .; clone_size: many; j_call: TRBJ2-7
cdr3_nt: TGTGCCAGCTGGAGTCCCGGACTAGCGGACACAGATACGCAGTATTTT; cdr3_aa: CASWSPGLADTDTQYF; v_call: TRBV6-5; d_call: TRBD2; clone_size: .; j_call: TRBJ2-3
cdr3_nt: TGTGCCAGCAGCTTGGTACAGGGGAAAGTAGATACGCAGTATTTT; cdr3_aa: CASSLVQGKVDTQYF; v_call: TRBV5-6; d_call: TRBD1; clone_size: many; j_call: TRBJ2-3
cdr3_nt: TGTGCCAGCAGCCCTCTCGCGGGATACTGGAATGAGCAGTTCTTC; cdr3_aa: CASSPLAGYWNEQFF; v_call: TRBV14; d_call: .; clone_size: many; j_call: TRBJ2-1
cdr3_nt: TGTGCCAGCAGCTTCTGGACTAGCGGGTACGAGCAGTACTTC; cdr3_aa: CASSFWTSGYEQYF; v_call: TRBV11-2; d_call: TRBD2; clone_size: few; j_call: TRBJ2-7
cdr3_nt: TGCAGTGCTAGAGATCCAGGATCCCATCAGCCCCAGCATTTT; cdr3_aa: CSARDPGSHQPQHF; v_call: TRBV20-1; d_call: .; clone_size: many; j_call: TRBJ1-5
cdr3_nt: TGTGCCAGCAGCTTAGGGGTGGGGGTCGAGCAGTACTTC; cdr3_aa: CASSLGVGVEQYF; v_call: TRBV11-2; d_call: .; clone_size: .; j_call: TRBJ2-7
cdr3_nt: TGTGCCAGCAGCTACGGGACTAGCGGGAGGGCCGGGGAGCTGTTTTTT; cdr3_aa: CASSYGTSGRAGELFF; v_call: TRBV11-2; d_call: TRBD2; clone_size: .; j_call: TRBJ2-2
cdr3_nt: TGTGCCAGCAGCCAAGACCCGAATAGCAATCAGCCCCAGCATTTT; cdr3_aa: CASSQDPNSNQPQHF; v_call: TRBV3-1; d_call: .; clone_size: many; j_call: TRBJ1-5
cdr3_nt: TGCGCCAGCAGCCAAGCGCGACAGCCCGGCGAAAACATTCAGTACTTC; cdr3_aa: CASSQARQPGENIQYF; v_call: TRBV4-1; d_call: .; clone_size: few; j_call: TRBJ2-4
cdr3_nt: TGTGCCAGCAGACCAGACGGGACGCCACCCTACGAGCAGTACTTC; cdr3_aa: CASRPDGTPPYEQYF; v_call: TRBV6-2/TRBV6-3; d_call: .; clone_size: many; j_call: TRBJ2-7
cdr3_nt: TGCGCCAGCAGCTCCGGACAGAACTATGGCTACACCTTC; cdr3_aa: CASSSGQNYGYTF; v_call: TRBV5-1; d_call: .; clone_size: .; j_call: TRBJ1-2
cdr3_nt: TGCAGCGTTGCATCCCCGGGGGTTGGAGGCTACACCTTC; cdr3_aa: CSVASPGVGGYTF; v_call: TRBV29-1; d_call: .; clone_size: once; j_call: TRBJ1-2
cdr3_nt: TGTGCCAGCAGCGGACAGGAACATACCTTC; cdr3_aa: CASSGQEHTF; v_call: TRBV3-1; d_call: TRBD1; clone_size: few; j_call: TRBJ2-7
cdr3_nt: TGTGCCAGCAGCTTAGACAGGGTGATTGGCTACACCTTC; cdr3_aa: CASSLDRVIGYTF; v_call: TRBV7-8; d_call: .; clone_size: .; j_call: TRBJ1-2